Presented here are 17 T cell receptor beta chains from one specimen sequenced in a study of blood T cell repertoires in COVID-19. Profiling relied on immunoSEQ multiplex PCR, and the TCRdb table lists in-frame clones only, not all of them. This table holds about 130,000 clones, approximately 86% found once. The sample comprised peripheral blood. The origin of the receptors is a woman aged 45-65 years who had recovered from COVID-19.

V and J are TRBV6-2 or TRBV6-3 and TRBJ1-2; no reliable D call. The CDR3 consists of 13 residues. Trimming took 4 bases from V and 5 from J, leaving 11 bases between them. Germline V gene data show CDR1 as MNHEY and CDR2 as SVGEGT. CDR3 nucleotides: TGTGCCAGCAGTTCGCAAAAAACTTATGGCTACACCTTC. This codes for CASSSQKTYGYTF.

The table lists this clone with a few counts. The CDR3 region is CASTPGTGLGSGNTIYF. The CDR3 DNA is TGCGCCAGCACGCCCGGGACAGGGCTAGGATCTGGAAACACCATATATTTT. This chain joins TRBV5-1 and TRBJ1-3; 9 bases agree with TRBD1. Trimming took 6 bases from V and 1 from J; bases not matched to a gene: 11. Germline loops: CDR1 SGHRS, CDR2 YFSETQ. This CDR3 is 17 amino acids long.

The rearrangement uses TRBV5-6 and TRBJ2-2; 7 nucleotides match TRBD2. V was clipped by 3 bases and J by 7 bases; unmatched bases: 6. CDR3 length: 14 amino acids. Germline V gives CDR1 SGHDT, CDR2 YYEEEE. The CDR3 coding sequence is TGTGCCAGCAGCTCGGGACCTAGCGGCGGGGAGCTGTTTTTT. Translating gives CASSSGPSGGELFF. The whole variable domain, filled in from reference TRBV5-6 and TRBJ2-2, reads DAGVTQSPTHLIKTRGQQVTLRCSPKSGHDTVSWYQQALGQGPQFIFQYYEEEERQRGNFPDRFSGHQFPNYSSELNVNALLLGDSALYLCASSSGPSGGELFFGEGSRLTVL.

This clone was detected only once. This rearrangement joins TRBV12-5 to TRBJ2-1; a possible D gene is TRBD1 (6 bases). V lost 4 bases to trimming and J lost 4 bases, with 8 bases between them. CDR1 and CDR2 from the germline V gene are LGHNT and FRNRAP. This CDR3 contains 13 residues. The CDR3 sequence: CASGSTGYNEQFF. CDR3 nucleotide sequence: TGTGCTAGTGGTTCCACAGGGTACAATGAGCAGTTCTTC.

The genes are TRBV20-1 and TRBJ1-5; possible D gene TRBD1, 5 bases. The CDR3 sequence is 14 residues long. Between the trimmed V and J ends, which lost 3 bases and 4 bases, there was a span of 13 bases. The germline V gene encodes CDR1 DFQATT and CDR2 SNEGSKA (reference sequence). CDR3 nucleotides: TGCAGTGCTAGTTTCGCAGGGTGGAATCAGCCCCAGCATTTT. Translation: CSASFAGWNQPQHF.

This clone was seen a few times. This chain connects TRBV6-2 or TRBV6-3 to TRBJ2-7; no clear D gene. This CDR3 is 15 amino acids long. Trimming took 2 bases from V and 0 from J, leaving 11 bases between them. Germline lookup yields CDR1 MNHEY and CDR2 SVGEGT. Here the CDR3 DNA reads TGTGCCAGCAGTTACACGGCACAGAGCTCCTACGAGCAGTACTTC. Translation: CASSYTAQSSYEQYF.

The chain links TRBV4-3 to TRBJ2-7; 10 nucleotides agree with TRBD2. The CDR3 is 14 residues long. CDR1 and CDR2 (germline): LGHNA, YSLEER. V shed 2 bases and J 5 bases; nucleotides not matched to a gene: 3. DNA for the CDR3: TGCGCCAGCAGCCAACGAGCGGGAGGGAACGAGCAGTACTTC. Translated: CASSQRAGGNEQYF.

This sequence joins TRBV11-1 and TRBJ1-1; tentatively, D is TRBD1 (6 bases). This CDR3 comprises 13 residues. In germline, CDR1 is SGHAT, CDR2 FQDESV (reference sequence). V lost 5 bases and J lost 5, with 12 bases in between. The CDR3 DNA is TGTGCCAGCAGCAAACAGGGTTTAACTGAAGCTTTCTTT. This encodes CASSKQGLTEAFF. The variable domain in full, with the rest retrieved from reference TRBV11-1 and TRBJ1-1, is EAEVAQSPRYKITEKSQAVAFWCDPISGHATLYWYRQILGQGPELLVQFQDESVVDDSQLPKDRFSAERLKGVDSTLKIQPAELGDSAMYLCASSKQGLTEAFFGQGTRLTVV.

As regards this clone: Within the sample, other DNA sequences also encode this same CDR3. V gene TRBV5-1 combines with J gene TRBJ1-1; 8 bases line up with TRBD1. This CDR3 is 13 amino acids long. From germline, CDR1 is SGHRS and CDR2 YFSETQ. After removal of 0 bases from V and 5 bases from J, the junction contained 0 bases not matched to a gene. The CDR3 loop reads CASSLDRGTEAFF. In DNA, the CDR3 is TGCGCCAGCAGCTTGGACAGGGGGACTGAAGCTTTCTTT. Full variable domain (missing parts from reference TRBV5-1 and TRBJ1-1): KAGVTQTPRYLIKTRGQQVTLSCSPISGHRSVSWYQQTPGQGLQFLFEYFSETQRNKGNFPGRFSGRQFSNSRSEMNVSTLELGDSALYLCASSLDRGTEAFFGQGTRLTVV.

This clone was seen ten or more times. This chain connects TRBV18 to TRBJ2-5; unclear D gene. Per the germline V gene, CDR1 is KGHSH and CDR2 is LQKENI. V was trimmed by 2 bases and J by 3 bases, leaving 7 bases between them. This CDR3 is built from 13 residues. The chain's CDR3 is CASSPNDKETQYF. The CDR3 DNA reads as TGTGCCAGCTCACCAAACGACAAAGAGACCCAGTACTTC.

The chain joins TRBV2 to TRBJ2-6; D is possibly TRBD2 (6 bases). The CDR3 has 16 amino acids. The germline CDR1 and CDR2 sequences are SNHLY and FYNNEI. V was shortened by 3 bases and J by 2 bases, with 11 bases between the two germline ends. The CDR3 loop reads CASSDWGLTGANVLTF. In nucleotides, the CDR3 is TGTGCCAGCAGTGATTGGGGACTCACTGGGGCCAACGTCCTGACTTTC.

This chain links TRBV27 with TRBJ1-4; a possible D gene is TRBD1 (5 bases). The germline V and J ends were trimmed by 4 bases and 3 bases, with 15 bases remaining between them. The CDR3 is 16 residues long. Germline CDR1 reads MNHEY; CDR2 reads SMNVEV (reference sequence). CDR3: CASSSLRGGANEKLFF. The CDR3 bases are TGTGCCAGCAGTTCACTGCGGGGGGGAGCTAATGAAAAACTGTTTTTT.

V and J are TRBV11-2 and TRBJ2-3; possibly TRBD2 for D (6 bases). Germline CDR1 is SGHAT and CDR2 is FQNNGV. The CDR3 contains 18 residues. Trimming took 5 bases from V and 3 from J, leaving 24 bases between them. Here the CDR3 DNA reads TGTGCCAGCAGCCCCCATGGGGCCCTCGGGAGTCTAACAGATACGCAGTATTTT. This gives the protein CASSPHGALGSLTDTQYF.

The V gene is TRBV6-1, the J gene TRBJ1-1, with a possible D match to TRBD1 (5 bases). This CDR3 spans 15 amino acids. Germline V lookup: CDR1 MNHNS, CDR2 SASEGT. The germline V and J ends were trimmed by 3 bases and 6 bases, with 17 bases remaining between them. The DNA of the CDR3 is TGTGCCAGCAGTGAGAAAGGGCAGGGAATCTCTGAAGCTTTCTTT. The encoded protein is CASSEKGQGISEAFF.

The V call is TRBV19, the J call TRBJ2-1; 11 bases map to TRBD2. Trimming cost V 5 bases and J 0 bases; bases outside gene matches: 6. Germline loops: CDR1 LNHDA, CDR2 SQIVND (reference sequence). This CDR3 is built from 17 residues. CDR3 sequence: CASSPPSGRSSYNEQFF. CDR3 DNA: TGTGCCAGTAGTCCCCCTAGCGGGAGGAGCTCCTACAATGAGCAGTTCTTC.

Concerning this clone: At one end, the junction sequence differs from germline, possibly due to a read error. The chain is built from TRBV28 and TRBJ1-6; 7 nucleotides line up with TRBD1. Germline CDR1 is MDHEN and CDR2 is SYDVKM. The CDR3 extends over 19 amino acids. The CDR3 bases are TGTGCCAGCAGTCTCCGCCGGGACAGTTCGAGCTCCTATAATTCACCCCTCCATTTT. Its protein is CASSLRRDSSSSYNSPLHF.

V gene TRBV11-3 combines with J gene TRBJ2-5; weak D call: TRBD2 (5 bases). This CDR3 has 15 residues. Trimming took off 5 bases at V and 1 base at J, with 14 bases between the two ends. Germline V gene sequence: CDR1 SGHNT, CDR2 YENEEA. The CDR3 region is CASSRAAGVQETQYF. The CDR3 DNA sequence: TGTGCCAGCAGCCGGGCGGCGGGCGTCCAAGAGACCCAGTACTTC.